This T cell receptor (beta chain) appears in the sequencing data of a study of T cells in women clearing cervical HPV infection. Looking at the study overall: Control women cleared a single incident HPV16 infection within 12 months.

Assay: immunoSEQ multiplex PCR; the TCRdb copy retains only in-frame clones and omits some. Its clone listing holds approximately 49,000 clones. The TCR comes from a woman between 18 and 70 years old with a cervical HPV16 infection that either progressed to CIN3+ or cleared (not recorded which). What was sequenced was blood buffy coat.

The chain's CDR3 is CAATAGTDQKLFF. Partial CDR3 DNA: TGTGCCGCCACGGCCGGGACAGATCAAAAA. The chain uses TRBV30 and TRBJ1-4, with 7 positions matching TRBD1. The read terminates 3 residues ahead of where the CDR3 ends, so the germline J gene completes it. The V gene end was trimmed by 8 bases and the J gene end by 9 bases; junction bases not matched to a gene: 12. The CDR3 length is 13 residues. The germline gives CDR1 GTSNPN, CDR2 SVGIG (reference sequence). Combining the CDR3 with reference TRBV30 and TRBJ1-4 gives the whole variable domain SQTIHQWPATLVQPVGSPLSLECTVEGTSNPNLYWYRQAAGRGLQLLFYSVGIGQISSEVPQNLSASRPQDRQFILSSKKLLLSDSGFYLCAATAGTDQKLFFGSGTQLSVL.